This entry features one T cell receptor (beta chain) sequence. The antigen is not known. This sample was taken from a study of T cells after yellow fever vaccination. The V and J ends lost 7 bases and 7 bases, in that order; junction bases with no gene match: 12. Germline V gene lookup returns CDR1 SGHAT and CDR2 FQNNGV. The CDR3 has 14 amino acids. Study-wide results and caveats: Some clonotypes, a small share, were shared between CD4 and CD8 compartments. Any FACS-sorted repertoire could hold abundant clonotypes that contaminate it from the bulk population. Weaker, the secondary response had a peak occurring faster, on day 5 versus 15.

TCR cDNA was made by 5'RACE template switching, adding a universal primer site and UMIs. Via MiXCR, TCRdb re-called the 5' RACE reads, giving one row per CDR3 protein. The sample consists of 510,000 or so distinct CDR3 sequences, roughly 19% of them appearing once. The sequence came from a young man who received the YFV17D yellow fever vaccine. This specimen was PBMCs, taken 15 days after the yellow fever booster vaccination. The rearrangement uses TRBV11-2 and TRBJ2-7; 8 bases fit TRBD1. The CDR3 region is CASNPDRARSEQYF. The CDR3 region has the DNA TGTGCCAGCAACCCGGACAGGGCTCGATCGGAGCAGTACTTC.